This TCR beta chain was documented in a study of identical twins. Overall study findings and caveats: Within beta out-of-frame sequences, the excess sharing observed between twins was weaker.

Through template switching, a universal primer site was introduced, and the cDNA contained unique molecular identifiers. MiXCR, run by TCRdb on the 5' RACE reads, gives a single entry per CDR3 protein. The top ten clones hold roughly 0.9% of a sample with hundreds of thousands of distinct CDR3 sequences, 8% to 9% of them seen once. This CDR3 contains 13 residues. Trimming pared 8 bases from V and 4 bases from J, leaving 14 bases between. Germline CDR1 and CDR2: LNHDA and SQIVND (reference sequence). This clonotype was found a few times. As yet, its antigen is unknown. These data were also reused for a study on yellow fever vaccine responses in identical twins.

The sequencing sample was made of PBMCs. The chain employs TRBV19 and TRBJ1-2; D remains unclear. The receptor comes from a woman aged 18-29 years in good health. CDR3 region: CASSDGLFYGYTF. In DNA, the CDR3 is TGTGCCAGTTCGGACGGCCTTTTCTATGGCTACACCTTC.